This TCR beta chain was sequenced for a study of response to subunit inactivated influenza vaccine. Broader study findings: It was suggested by the authors that few new T cells are recruited by each seasonal influenza vaccination.

Each CDR3 protein is one row after TCRdb ran MiXCR on the RT-PCR reads. This sample has about 180,000 distinct CDR3 sequences, with around 10% found just once. CDR3 length equals 16 residues. V trimming: 2 bases; J trimming: 5 bases; junction bases outside the gene matches: 8. Many counts were recorded for this clonotype. Antigen unknown. The TCR was taken from a man aged 50 to 69 who received an inactivated influenza vaccine. The gene calls are TRBV12-3 or TRBV12-4 and TRBJ2-3; TRBD1 aligns across 9 bases. This specimen was CD8+ T cells sorted from PBMCs, taken around 2 years after vaccination. This CDR3 reads CASSLRTGDLRDTQYF. CDR3 nucleotide sequence: TGTGCCAGCAGTTTAAGGACAGGGGACTTGAGAGATACGCAGTATTTT.